The present T cell receptor (beta chain) was sequenced within a study of CD8 T cells in ankylosing spondylitis. Study-wide findings and caveats: Within matched ankylosing spondylitis synovial fluid, disease-linked clones were reportedly significantly enriched.

The V end was cut by 7 bases, the J end by 1 base, with 17 bases between. Germline V CDR1 and CDR2: MDHEN, SYDVKM. The CDR3 consists of 15 residues. This clonotype was observed a few times. The antigen is not known. TCRdb reanalysed the 5' RACE reads using MiXCR and keeps one entry per CDR3 protein. Of around 330,000 distinct CDR3 sequences listed, approximately 10% were seen once; the top ten hold more than 7%. The specimen sequenced was blood, either unsorted or a sorted T cell fraction (not recorded which). This clonotype was obtained from a female donor with ankylosing spondylitis or in good health (not recorded which). The chain links TRBV28 to TRBJ2-7; perhaps TRBD1 as D (7 bases). In nucleotides, the CDR3 is TGTGCCAGCACGCAGGGGGGTAGCGGTTCCTACGAGCAGTACTTC. This encodes CASTQGGSGSYEQYF.